Below are 28 T cell receptor beta chains sequenced from a single sample in a study of T cells in Graves' hyperthyroidism and ophthalmopathy. RNA transcripts were the template for amplifying TCR beta CDR3 regions. Researchers ran a first-round RT-PCR on the TCR CDR3 using the HTBI primer set. TCRdb re-analysed the multiplex PCR reads in MiXCR, keeping a single row per CDR3 protein. Here the sample spans 550,000 to 700,000 distinct CDR3 sequences, about 14% being singletons. The source material was blood. All receptors derive from a woman aged 40 to 49 with Graves' ophthalmopathy.

This clonotype occurred many times. The chain links TRBV15 to TRBJ2-2; D might be TRBD1 (5 bases). CDR1 and CDR2 from the germline V gene are LNHNV and YYDKDF (reference sequence). V was cut by 1 base and J by 1 base, with 7 bases left in between. The CDR3 sequence is 15 residues long. CDR3 sequence: CATSRGRENTGELFF. CDR3 DNA sequence: TGTGCCACCAGCAGAGGCAGGGAGAACACCGGGGAGCTGTTTTTT.

Ten or more counts support this clonotype. The chain links TRBV7-2 to TRBJ1-5, with D possibly matching TRBD1 (6 bases). The germline V gene has CDR1 SGHTA and CDR2 FQGNSA. V shed 7 bases and J shed 4 bases, with 14 bases lying between them. CDR3 length: 14 amino acids. The CDR3 coding sequence is TGTGCCAGCACCCCGGACAGTCTTAATCAGCCCCAGCATTTT. It encodes CASTPDSLNQPQHF.

In this sample, this clonotype turned up many times. This sequence joins TRBV28 and TRBJ2-7; unclear D gene. The CDR3 loop spans 11 amino acids. Trimming pared 7 bases from V and 3 bases from J, leaving 7 bases between. Germline V lookup: CDR1 MDHEN, CDR2 SYDVKM. The CDR3 loop is CASTTVYEQYF. The CDR3 coding sequence is TGTGCCAGCACCACGGTCTACGAGCAGTACTTC.

This rearrangement joins TRBV5-1 to TRBJ1-1, with a possible D match to TRBD1 (5 bases). The V and J ends lost 5 bases and 4 bases respectively, with 12 bases between them. The CDR3 runs to 13 residues. CDR1 is SGHRS and CDR2 is YFSETQ in the germline V gene. The CDR3, as DNA: TGCGCCAGCAGGGTGGAGGGGATCACTGAAGCTTTCTTT. Translation: CASRVEGITEAFF.

This clonotype is a singleton in its sample. The rearrangement links TRBV28 to TRBJ2-7; the match to TRBD1 covers 7 bases. CDR3 size: 15 residues. Germline CDR1 MDHEN, CDR2 SYDVKM. V lost 3 bases and J lost 2; bases outside the gene matches: 7. The CDR3 DNA sequence: TGTGCCAGCAGTTTTGGGGACAGCAGGACCTACGAGCAGTACTTC. Amino acids: CASSFGDSRTYEQYF.

This clonotype showed up many times. The CDR3 nucleotides are TGTGCCAGCAGCTACTACAGGGACCAGCCCCAGCATTTT. It is translated as CASSYYRDQPQHF. The chain is built from TRBV7-8 and TRBJ1-5, with D perhaps TRBD1 (6 bases). Germline values: CDR1 SGHVS, CDR2 FQNEAQ. Trimming left V 4 bases short and J 7 bases short, with 11 bases between. CDR3 length: 13 amino acids.

This clonotype turned up a few times. V usage is TRBV6-2 or TRBV6-3 and J usage is TRBJ2-6; D not certain. Trimming stripped 6 bases from V and 0 bases from J, with 21 bases between. This CDR3 spans 19 amino acids. CDR1 is MNHEY and CDR2 is SVGEGT in the germline V gene. DNA for the CDR3: TGTGCCAGCAGACATACACAGCTTCCGGAGCTCTCTGGGGCCAACGTCCTGACTTTC. The encoded protein is CASRHTQLPELSGANVLTF.

In this sample, this clonotype turned up many times. This chain uses TRBV30 with TRBJ2-7, with TRBD1 matching over 10 bases. CDR3 length equals 13 residues. Trimming removed 2 bases from V and 5 bases from J; junction bases left unmatched: 3. The V gene's germline CDR1 is GTSNPN and CDR2 SVGIG (reference sequence). The CDR3 reads CAWSTGTGDEQYF. The CDR3 coding sequence is TGTGCCTGGAGTACTGGGACAGGGGACGAGCAGTACTTC.

Comment on this clonotype: A read error may explain this, as a much larger clone is one base away. As the CDR3 is not closed by the conserved phenylalanine or tryptophan, this likely results from a read error. The chain carries TRBV28 and TRBJ1-1; possibly TRBD1 for D (6 bases). Germline lookup yields CDR1 MDHEN and CDR2 SYDVKM. This CDR3 spans 12 amino acids. Trimming took off 10 bases at V and 2 bases at J, with 11 bases between the two ends. The CDR3 loop reads CATRTANTEAFL. CDR3 sequence (DNA): TGTGCCACCCGGACAGCTAACACTGAAGCTTTCCTT.

This chain uses TRBV7-2 with TRBJ2-5; a weak D match, TRBD1 (6 bases). Germline CDR1 reads SGHTA; CDR2 reads FQGNSA. Trimming removed 3 bases at V and 5 bases at J, with 10 bases between. The CDR3 has 13 amino acids. CDR3 DNA sequence: TGTGCCAGCAGCTTTGACAGGCAGGAGACCCAGTACTTC. Amino acid sequence: CASSFDRQETQYF.

This clonotype has ten or more counts. J is TRBJ1-1 and V is TRBV6-1, with a possible D match to TRBD1 (5 bases). CDR1 is MNHNS and CDR2 is SASEGT in the germline V gene. CDR3 size: 16 residues. The V gene lost 7 bases and the J gene lost 0 bases, with 18 bases spanning the gap. CDR3 region: CASIKRGGHLNTEAFF. The CDR3 DNA sequence: TGTGCCAGCATTAAGCGGGGGGGTCACTTGAACACTGAAGCTTTCTTT.

The chain carries TRBV11-1 and TRBJ2-3; TRBD1 agrees at 7 bases. The CDR3 is 15 residues long. CDR1 is SGHAT and CDR2 is FQDESV in the germline V gene (reference sequence). The junction had 6 bases not matched to a gene; V was cut back by 5 bases and J by 1 base. The CDR3 reads CASSPFGTGTDTQYF. The DNA for the CDR3 is TGTGCCAGCAGCCCCTTCGGGACAGGCACAGATACGCAGTATTTT.

Only a few counts were recorded for this clonotype. The rearrangement joins TRBV4-1 to TRBJ2-5, with D perhaps TRBD1 (5 bases). Germline CDR1 and CDR2: MGHRA and YSYEKL. The CDR3 runs to 16 residues. The V end was cut by 2 bases, the J end by 0 bases, with 13 bases between. The DNA of the CDR3 is TGCGCCAGCAGCCAAAACCCCGGCAGGGACCAAGAGACCCAGTACTTC. Translated, it gives CASSQNPGRDQETQYF.

This rearrangement joins TRBV30 to TRBJ2-5, with TRBD1 matching over 7 bases. This CDR3 has 13 amino acids. In germline, CDR1 is GTSNPN, CDR2 SVGIG (reference sequence). Trimming removed 3 bases from V and 7 bases from J; junction bases left unmatched: 8. The CDR3 DNA sequence: TGTGCCTGGAGCGACCCGTACAGGGGGACCCAGTACTTC. It is translated as CAWSDPYRGTQYF.

This clonotype was found many times. The chain employs TRBV7-8 and TRBJ1-1; D is unclear. This CDR3 spans 13 amino acids. Trimming cost V 8 bases and J 2 bases, with 12 bases left between them. Germline CDR1 is SGHVS and CDR2 is FQNEAQ. The CDR3 protein is CASSKVENTEAFF. The CDR3 DNA is TGTGCCAGCTCGAAGGTGGAAAACACTGAAGCTTTCTTT.

This clonotype was observed a single time. The chain combines TRBV6-2 or TRBV6-3 with TRBJ1-1; possibly TRBD1 for D (5 bases). Germline V gives CDR1 MNHEY, CDR2 SVGEGT. With 7 bases removed from V and 1 base from J, the gap between germline ends came to 13 bases. This CDR3 region has 14 residues. The CDR3 bases are TGTGCCAGCACCTTGGGACGGACGAACACTGAAGCTTTCTTT. Encoded protein: CASTLGRTNTEAFF.

This clonotype was counted a few times. The DNA of the CDR3 is TGTGCCAGCAGTTTAAGTATTCCCGGTGGCTACACCTTC. Amino acids: CASSLSIPGGYTF. This chain connects TRBV6-2 or TRBV6-3 to TRBJ1-2; no definite D call. There are 13 residues in the CDR3. Germline lookup yields CDR1 MNHEY and CDR2 SVGEGT. With 4 bases removed from V and 7 bases from J, the gap between germline ends came to 13 bases.

V usage is TRBV5-1 and J usage is TRBJ2-7, with D unclear. Germline-derived CDR1 and CDR2 are SGHRS and YFSETQ. Trimming cost V 0 bases and J 4 bases, with 11 bases left between them. The CDR3 is 14 amino acids. This CDR3 is CASSLGPGEYEQYF. CDR3 DNA sequence: TGCGCCAGCAGCTTGGGACCCGGAGAGTACGAGCAGTACTTC.

This clonotype was detected many times. This sequence joins TRBV19 and TRBJ2-5; 13 positions agree with TRBD2. Trimming removed 6 bases from V and 4 bases from J; junction bases left unmatched: 5. This CDR3 is built from 15 residues. Germline CDR1 is LNHDA and CDR2 is SQIVND (reference sequence). The CDR3 spells CASSGTSGIGETQYF. DNA for the CDR3: TGTGCCAGTAGCGGGACTAGCGGGATAGGAGAGACCCAGTACTTC.

This clonotype was recorded many times. This sequence joins TRBV30 and TRBJ1-5; 9 positions agree with TRBD1. The CDR3 extends over 14 amino acids. The J segment lost 6 bases and the V segment lost 3 bases, leaving 6 bases of the junction unmatched. CDR1 is GTSNPN and CDR2 is SVGIG in the germline V gene (reference sequence). As DNA, the CDR3 is TGTGCCTGGAGGGGGACAGGGCGGTTTCAGCCCCAGCATTTT. This gives the protein CAWRGTGRFQPQHF.

This chain links TRBV5-1 with TRBJ2-7, with 7 bases matching TRBD1. The CDR3 contains 14 residues. V shed 3 bases, J shed 5 bases, and the junction held 8 bases outside the gene matches. Germline V CDR1 and CDR2: SGHRS, YFSETQ. CDR3 sequence: CASSSGTVRDEQYF. The DNA for the CDR3 is TGCGCCAGCAGCTCCGGGACAGTAAGGGACGAGCAGTACTTC.

This clonotype occurred many times. This sequence joins TRBV3-1 and TRBJ2-5; 12 bases are shared with TRBD2. Germline V gives CDR1 LGHDT, CDR2 YNNKEL (reference sequence). This CDR3 contains 15 residues. V trimming: 4 bases; J trimming: 5 bases; junction bases outside the gene matches: 5. CDR3 DNA: TGTGCCAGCAGCCCGTACGGACTAGCGGGGGAGACCCAGTACTTC. It codes for CASSPYGLAGETQYF.

The sample holds many counts of this clonotype. The CDR3 DNA is TGTGCCAGCAGCCGGCGGGAGGGCGAGCAGTACTTC. Translating gives CASSRREGEQYF. The rearrangement links TRBV7-2 to TRBJ2-7; 9 positions match TRBD2. The trim removed 5 bases at V and 6 bases at J, leaving 2 bases unmatched. The length of the CDR3 is 12 residues. CDR1 SGHTA and CDR2 FQGNSA come from the germline V gene. Full variable domain (outside the CDR3, taken from reference TRBV7-2 and TRBJ2-7): GAGVSQSPSNKVTEKGKDVELRCDPISGHTALYWYRQSLGQGLEFLIYFQGNSAPDKSGLPSDRFSAERTGGSVSTLTIQRTQQEDSAVYLCASSRREGEQYFGPGTRLTVT.

The genes are TRBV28 and TRBJ1-5, with unresolved D. The germline gives CDR1 MDHEN, CDR2 SYDVKM. Trimming took off 4 bases at V and 0 bases at J, with 13 bases between the two ends. The CDR3 extends over 16 amino acids. This chain's CDR3 is CASSSRVSLSNQPQHF. The CDR3 bases are TGTGCCAGCAGTTCCCGAGTGAGTCTTAGCAATCAGCCCCAGCATTTT.

This clonotype has a count of ten or more. The chain joins TRBV10-3 to TRBJ2-2, with no clear D. Germline V gene sequence: CDR1 ENHRY, CDR2 SYGVKD. V was shortened by 7 bases and J by 3 bases, with 12 bases between the two germline ends. The CDR3 contains 14 residues. The CDR3 coding sequence is TGTGCCATCACCCCGAACCCTGACACCGGGGAGCTGTTTTTT. This gives the protein CAITPNPDTGELFF.

This clonotype was counted ten times or more. The chain combines TRBV7-9 with TRBJ2-7; D may be TRBD2 (5 bases). CDR3 length equals 14 residues. Germline V lookup: CDR1 SEHNR, CDR2 FQNEAQ (reference sequence). Trimming left V 5 bases short and J 0 bases short, with 11 bases between. CDR3 amino acids: CASSKPGVSYEQYF. DNA of the CDR3: TGTGCCAGCAGCAAACCCGGGGTCTCCTACGAGCAGTACTTC.

This clonotype was detected ten times or more. The chain links TRBV2 to TRBJ2-2, with D maybe TRBD2 (6 bases). Trimming removed 5 bases at V and 0 bases at J, with 13 bases between. The germline gives CDR1 SNHLY, CDR2 FYNNEI. CDR3 length: 16 residues. CDR3 amino acids: CASSTIAAANTGELFF. The CDR3 DNA reads as TGTGCCAGCAGTACTATAGCGGCCGCGAACACCGGGGAGCTGTTTTTT. Using reference TRBV2 and TRBJ2-2 for the parts outside the CDR3, the full variable domain is EPEVTQTPSHQVTQMGQEVILRCVPISNHLYFYWYRQILGQKVEFLVSFYNNEISEKSEIFDDQFSVERPDGSNFTLKIRSTKLEDSAMYFCASSTIAAANTGELFFGEGSRLTVL.

This clonotype was seen at least ten times. The gene calls are TRBV20-1 and TRBJ2-5; 13 nucleotides line up with TRBD2. CDR3 length equals 16 residues. CDR1 is DFQATT and CDR2 is SNEGSKA in the germline V gene (reference sequence). V shed 1 base, J shed 3 bases, and the junction held 5 bases outside the gene matches. CDR3: CSARALGLAGEETQYF. The CDR3 bases are TGCAGTGCTAGAGCCCTCGGACTAGCGGGAGAAGAGACCCAGTACTTC.